Listed here are 27 T cell receptor beta chains from one sample, sequenced in a study of long-term antiretroviral therapy in people with HIV. Survey-level immunoSEQ v3.0 assays were run. The repertoire was sequenced with immunoSEQ multiplex PCR; TCRdb's copy has only in-frame clones and lacks some. The sample lists roughly 20,000 clones; approximately 88% were seen once. The material sequenced was unsorted PBMCs, taken 2.1 years after starting antiretroviral therapy. The receptor set was obtained from a young man with HIV.

This sequence joins TRBV29-1 and TRBJ2-3; TRBD1 is a possible D gene (5 bases). Germline CDR1 SQVTM, CDR2 ANQGSEA. V was cut by 3 bases and J by 5 bases, with 9 bases left in between. The CDR3 has 12 amino acids. CDR3 loop: CSVDRELDTQYF. The CDR3 region has the DNA TGCAGCGTTGACAGGGAACTAGATACGCAGTATTTT.

This clone was counted a single time. CDR3 sequence reads: CASSLGRADTQYF. The DNA of the CDR3 is TGCGCCAGCAGCTTGGGCCGGGCAGATACGCAGTATTTT. This chain connects TRBV5-1 to TRBJ2-3; D gene unclear. This CDR3 is built from 13 residues. Germline-derived CDR1 and CDR2 are SGHRS and YFSETQ. The ends were cut back, 0 bases at V and 4 bases at J, with 6 bases in the middle.

This clone came up a few times. This chain uses TRBV5-1 with TRBJ1-3; 7 nucleotides line up with TRBD1. The V gene end was trimmed by 4 bases and the J gene end by 0 bases; junction bases not matched to a gene: 10. Germline V gene data show CDR1 as SGHRS and CDR2 as YFSETQ. The CDR3 sequence is 17 residues long. CDR3 nucleotides: TGCGCCAGCAGCCAGGACAGGTCCCGCTACTCTGGAAACACCATATATTTT. It codes for CASSQDRSRYSGNTIYF.

The rearrangement joins TRBV9 to TRBJ2-3, with D perhaps assigned TRBD1 or TRBD2 (5 bases each). The CDR3 length is 15 residues. CDR1 and CDR2 from the germline V gene are SGDLS and YYNGEE. Trimming left V 0 bases short and J 0 bases short, with 8 bases between. Here the CDR3 reads CASSVVGTSTDTQYF. The CDR3 DNA reads TGTGCCAGCAGCGTAGTGGGGACCAGCACAGATACGCAGTATTTT.

CDR3 nucleotides: TGTGCCAGCAGTTACATGAGGCTCGAAGTTGATGAGCAGTTCTTC. Protein: CASSYMRLEVDEQFF. J is TRBJ2-1 and V is TRBV6-6, with D unclear. The CDR3 loop spans 15 amino acids. Germline V gives CDR1 MNHNY, CDR2 SVGAGI (reference sequence). V lost 2 bases, J lost 8 bases, and 16 bases lay in between.

This sequence joins TRBV2 and TRBJ2-5; 9 bases are shared with TRBD2. Trimming removed 6 bases from V and 1 base from J; junction bases left unmatched: 3. This CDR3 comprises 14 residues. The germline gives CDR1 SNHLY, CDR2 FYNNEI. CDR3 sequence reads: CASRASGTQETQYF. The CDR3 DNA is TGTGCCAGCAGGGCTAGCGGGACCCAAGAGACCCAGTACTTC.

The V and J genes are TRBV6-5 and TRBJ2-3; 10 bases are a match to TRBD2. CDR1 and CDR2 (germline): MNHEY, SVGAGI. The CDR3 consists of 15 residues. The J segment lost 4 bases and the V segment lost 5 bases, leaving 6 bases of the junction unmatched. CDR3 sequence reads: CASSPSGSRADTQYF. The CDR3 nucleotides read TGTGCCAGCAGTCCTAGCGGGAGTAGGGCAGATACGCAGTATTTT.

This clone was observed once. This chain connects TRBV27 to TRBJ2-7; 10 bases match TRBD1. After removal of 4 bases from V and 3 bases from J, the junction contained 3 bases not matched to a gene. Germline loops: CDR1 MNHEY, CDR2 SMNVEV (reference sequence). The CDR3 covers 14 residues. The CDR3 region has the DNA TGTGCCAGCAGTTCCCGGACAGGGGGCTACGAGCAGTACTTC. It is translated as CASSSRTGGYEQYF.

This clone was detected only a few times. V usage is TRBV19 and J usage is TRBJ2-7; 9 positions agree with TRBD1. CDR1 and CDR2 (germline): LNHDA, SQIVND (reference sequence). The ends lost 5 bases at V and 6 bases at J; junction bases unmatched: 8. CDR3 size: 14 residues. DNA of the CDR3: TGTGCCAGTAGTGTCCAGGGGACAGGGCCCGAGCAGTACTTC. It encodes CASSVQGTGPEQYF.

This clone was seen just once. The V call is TRBV29-1, the J call TRBJ2-1, with no clear D. Trimming shortened V by 4 bases and J by 8 bases, and 18 bases separated the two germline ends. Germline values: CDR1 SQVTM, CDR2 ANQGSEA. The CDR3 sequence is 14 residues long. As DNA, the CDR3 is TGCAGCGTTGTGGTCAGGTCCCTTGAGGATGAGCAGTTCTTC. Its protein is CSVVVRSLEDEQFF.

The V call is TRBV7-2, the J call TRBJ2-1; 7 bases agree with TRBD2. CDR3 size: 17 residues. The germline CDR1 and CDR2 sequences are SGHTA and FQGNSA. V trimming: 5 bases; J trimming: 4 bases; junction bases outside the gene matches: 14. The CDR3 loop is CASSRPGLPTPYNEQFF. DNA of the CDR3: TGTGCCAGCAGCCGCCCGGGACTACCAACCCCATACAATGAGCAGTTCTTC.

This clone appeared a few times. The chain couples TRBV4-2 to TRBJ1-6, with unresolved D. The V gene lost 0 bases and the J gene lost 8 bases, with 11 bases spanning the gap. This CDR3 has 15 amino acids. CDR1 and CDR2 (germline): LGHNA, YNFKEQ. The CDR3: CASSQDTSLDSPLHF. The CDR3 nucleotides are TGTGCCAGCAGCCAAGATACATCGCTGGATTCACCCCTCCACTTT.

The rearrangement uses TRBV4-1 and TRBJ1-5; the match to TRBD1 covers 10 bases. There are 16 residues in the CDR3. Germline V gene data show CDR1 as MGHRA and CDR2 as YSYEKL. Unmatched junction bases numbered 6, after V lost 4 bases and J lost 3 bases. The CDR3 spells CASSRGQGGYNQPQHF. CDR3 in DNA: TGCGCCAGCAGCCGCGGACAGGGGGGGTACAATCAGCCCCAGCATTTT.

The chain joins TRBV11-2 to TRBJ2-7; D may be TRBD2 (5 bases). Germline lookup yields CDR1 SGHAT and CDR2 FQNNGV. V shed 8 bases and J shed 6 bases, with 14 bases lying between them. CDR3 size: 12 residues. The chain's CDR3 is CASSRGETEQYF. CDR3 coding DNA: TGTGCCAGCTCCCGGGGAGAAACCGAGCAGTACTTC.

V usage is TRBV18 and J usage is TRBJ1-2; D is uncertain. CDR1 KGHSH and CDR2 LQKENI come from the germline V gene. The germline V and J ends were trimmed by 3 bases and 5 bases, with 10 bases remaining between them. CDR3 length equals 13 residues. CDR3 protein: CASSPNPGYGYTF. The CDR3 bases are TGTGCCAGCTCACCCAATCCCGGGTATGGCTACACCTTC.

The genes are TRBV18 and TRBJ2-7; either TRBD1 or TRBD2 may supply D (5 bases each). V shed 3 bases and J shed 5 bases, with 20 bases lying between them. CDR3 length: 16 residues. CDR1 is KGHSH and CDR2 is LQKENI in the germline V gene. The CDR3 bases are TGTGCCAGCTCACCGATACCGGGGCAGGGTGGGAACGAGCAGTACTTC. It encodes CASSPIPGQGGNEQYF.

V is TRBV29-1 and J is TRBJ2-6; D call uncertain. Trimming pared 5 bases from V and 4 bases from J, leaving 9 bases between. Germline CDR1 SQVTM, CDR2 ANQGSEA. CDR3 length: 13 residues. CDR3 loop: CSVLVNGANVLTF. The CDR3 bases are TGCAGCGTTCTCGTGAACGGGGCCAACGTCCTGACTTTC.

The V gene is TRBV10-3, the J gene TRBJ1-3, with TRBD1 identical over 8 bases. The CDR3 length is 18 residues. After removal of 5 bases from V and 0 bases from J, the junction contained 12 bases not matched to a gene. The germline V gene encodes CDR1 ENHRY and CDR2 SYGVKD. CDR3 coding DNA: TGTGCCATCAGTCAACTGGGGCAGGGGGCCTTCTCTGGAAACACCATATATTTT. It specifies CAISQLGQGAFSGNTIYF.

V gene TRBV6-5 combines with J gene TRBJ1-6; D call uncertain. Germline CDR1 and CDR2: MNHEY and SVGAGI. Trimming shortened V by 0 bases and J by 9 bases, and 9 bases separated the two germline ends. The CDR3 covers 14 residues. The DNA for the CDR3 is TGTGCCAGCAGTTACTCGAGGGCGGGTTCACCCCTCCACTTT. It translates to CASSYSRAGSPLHF.

V gene TRBV9 combines with J gene TRBJ2-1; D is perhaps TRBD2 (5 bases). Trimming took 0 bases from V and 9 from J, leaving 19 bases between them. CDR1 is SGDLS, CDR2 YYNGEE, per germline. CDR3 length: 16 amino acids. In DNA form, the CDR3 reads TGTGCCAGCAGCGTAGTCGGGGAGCCCAGCTTGGGTGAGCAGTTCTTC. Protein: CASSVVGEPSLGEQFF.

The DNA for the CDR3 is TGTGCCAGCCGAACCCAGGGGACCAACTATGGCTACACCTTC. Amino acids: CASRTQGTNYGYTF. The V gene is TRBV9, the J gene TRBJ1-2; D may be TRBD1 (6 bases). The CDR3 runs to 14 residues. Trimming shortened V by 7 bases and J by 2 bases, and 15 bases separated the two germline ends. CDR1 and CDR2 from the germline V gene are SGDLS and YYNGEE.

This chain uses TRBV6-6 with TRBJ1-1, with D perhaps matching TRBD1 (5 bases). The CDR3 runs to 14 residues. The V gene lost 5 bases and the J gene lost 0 bases, with 10 bases spanning the gap. Per germline, CDR1 MNHNY and CDR2 SVGAGI (reference sequence). CDR3 in amino acids: CASSTQAMNTEAFF. The CDR3 DNA is TGTGCCAGCAGTACACAGGCCATGAACACTGAAGCTTTCTTT.

The chain recombines TRBV6-6 with TRBJ2-1, with D hard to call. Trimming cost V 2 bases and J 6 bases, with 14 bases left between them. The CDR3 spans 15 residues. Germline CDR1 and CDR2: MNHNY and SVGAGI (reference sequence). The CDR3 reads CASSYARWKVNEQFF. The DNA of the CDR3 is TGTGCCAGCAGTTACGCCCGGTGGAAGGTCAATGAGCAGTTCTTC.

This chain connects TRBV9 to TRBJ2-5, with D possibly TRBD2 on 6 matching bases. V was clipped by 0 bases and J by 2 bases, with 11 bases between them. Germline loops: CDR1 SGDLS, CDR2 YYNGEE. CDR3 length: 15 amino acids. The CDR3 loop reads CASSVAGVQQETQYF. The CDR3 DNA is TGTGCCAGCAGCGTAGCGGGGGTGCAGCAAGAGACCCAGTACTTC.

The rearrangement links TRBV7-9 to TRBJ1-5, with D perhaps TRBD1 (5 bases). CDR1 is SEHNR, CDR2 FQNEAQ, per germline (reference sequence). Trimming removed 5 bases at V and 0 bases at J, with 14 bases between. The CDR3 is 16 amino acids. CDR3 in DNA: TGTGCCAGCAGCCATTCAGGGTGGAATAGCAATCAGCCCCAGCATTTT. Its translation is CASSHSGWNSNQPQHF.

The chain combines TRBV4-1 with TRBJ1-6; D is ambiguous. CDR3 length: 12 residues. Germline V CDR1 and CDR2: MGHRA, YSYEKL. V was cut by 1 base and J by 10 bases, with 5 bases left in between. The CDR3 coding sequence is TGCGCCAGCAGCCAAGTTCTATCACCCCTCCACTTT. Protein sequence: CASSQVLSPLHF.

The chain carries TRBV4-2 and TRBJ2-7, with 9 bases matching TRBD2. Germline CDR1 reads LGHNA; CDR2 reads YNFKEQ. This CDR3 region has 18 residues. After removal of 1 base from V and 0 bases from J, the junction contained 10 bases not matched to a gene. The CDR3 reads CASSQGVWREGPSYEQYF. The CDR3 DNA reads TGTGCCAGCAGCCAAGGGGTTTGGCGGGAGGGTCCCTCCTACGAGCAGTACTTC.